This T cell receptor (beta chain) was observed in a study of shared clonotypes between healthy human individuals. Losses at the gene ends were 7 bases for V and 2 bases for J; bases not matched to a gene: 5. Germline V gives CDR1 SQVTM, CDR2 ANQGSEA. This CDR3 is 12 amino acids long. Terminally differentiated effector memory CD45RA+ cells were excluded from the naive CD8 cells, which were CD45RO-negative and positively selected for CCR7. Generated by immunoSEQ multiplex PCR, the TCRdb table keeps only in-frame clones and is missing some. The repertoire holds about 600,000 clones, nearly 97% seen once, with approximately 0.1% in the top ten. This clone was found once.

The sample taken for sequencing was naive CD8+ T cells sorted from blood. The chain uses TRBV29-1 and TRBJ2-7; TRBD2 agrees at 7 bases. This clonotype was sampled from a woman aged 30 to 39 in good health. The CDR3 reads CSGGLGAYEQYF. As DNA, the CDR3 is TGCAGCGGTGGACTAGGAGCCTACGAGCAGTACTTC.